Listed here is a single TCR beta chain. As yet, its antigen is unknown. This specimen belongs to a study of OX40 agonist ivuxolimab in advanced cancers. Study summary: The dose-escalation cohort had hepatocellular carcinoma, melanoma, renal cell or head and neck cancer. Three partial responders included one hepatocellular carcinoma patient and two cutaneous melanoma patients.

Findings and caveats of the study: No determination was made of the antigen specificity of the expanded peripheral T cells.

The cohort excluded patients with autoimmune disease history or systemic immunosuppression. Trimming shortened V by 1 base and J by 1 base, and 9 bases separated the two germline ends. The CDR3 is made up of 15 amino acids. The germline gives CDR1 MNHNS, CDR2 SASEGT. Measured with immunoSEQ multiplex PCR; TCRdb has only the in-frame clones, and not every one. The sample carries around 100,000 clones, about 83% recorded once. The chain carries TRBV6-1 and TRBJ2-3; D call uncertain. The receptor's source is an adult with an advanced solid tumor such as melanoma, head and neck, liver or kidney cancer. Sequenced here: CD4+ or CD8+ T cells sorted from blood, sampled in a trial of the OX40 agonist ivuxolimab. Written as DNA, the CDR3 is TGTGCCAGCAGTGAAGGGCATTCCGGCACAGATACGCAGTATTTT. It is translated as CASSEGHSGTDTQYF.